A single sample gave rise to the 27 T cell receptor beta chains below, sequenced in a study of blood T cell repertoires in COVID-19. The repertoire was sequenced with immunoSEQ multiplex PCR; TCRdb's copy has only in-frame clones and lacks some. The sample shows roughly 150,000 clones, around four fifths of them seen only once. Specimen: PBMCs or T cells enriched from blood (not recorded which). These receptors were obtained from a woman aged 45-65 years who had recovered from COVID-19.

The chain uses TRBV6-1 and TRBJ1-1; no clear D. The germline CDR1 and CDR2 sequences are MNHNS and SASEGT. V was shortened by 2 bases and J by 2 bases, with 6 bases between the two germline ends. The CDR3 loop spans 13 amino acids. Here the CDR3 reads CASSEHINTEAFF. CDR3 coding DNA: TGTGCCAGCAGTGAACACATTAACACTGAAGCTTTCTTT.

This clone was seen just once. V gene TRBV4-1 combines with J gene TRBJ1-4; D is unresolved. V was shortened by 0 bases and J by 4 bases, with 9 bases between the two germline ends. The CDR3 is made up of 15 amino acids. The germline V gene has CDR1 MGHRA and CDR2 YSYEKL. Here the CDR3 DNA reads TGCGCCAGCAGCCAAGAAGACGGACTTAATGAAAAACTGTTTTTT. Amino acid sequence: CASSQEDGLNEKLFF.

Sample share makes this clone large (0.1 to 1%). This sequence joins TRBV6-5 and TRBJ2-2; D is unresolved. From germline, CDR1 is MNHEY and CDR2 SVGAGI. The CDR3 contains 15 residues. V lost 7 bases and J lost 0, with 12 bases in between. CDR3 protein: CASKLEVANTGELFF. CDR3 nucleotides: TGTGCCAGCAAATTAGAGGTCGCGAACACCGGGGAGCTGTTTTTT.

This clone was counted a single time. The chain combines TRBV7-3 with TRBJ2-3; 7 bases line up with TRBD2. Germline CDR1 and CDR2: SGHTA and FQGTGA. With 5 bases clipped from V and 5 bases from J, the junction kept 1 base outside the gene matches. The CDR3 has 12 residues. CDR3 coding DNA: TGTGCCAGCAGCCAGCGGGGAGATACGCAGTATTTT. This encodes CASSQRGDTQYF.

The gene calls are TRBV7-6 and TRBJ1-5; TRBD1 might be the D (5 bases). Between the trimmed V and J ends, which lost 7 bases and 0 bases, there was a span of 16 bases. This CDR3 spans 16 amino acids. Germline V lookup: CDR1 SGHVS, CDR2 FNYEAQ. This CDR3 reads CASINPGHYSNQPQHF. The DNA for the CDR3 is TGTGCCAGCATCAACCCAGGACATTATAGCAATCAGCCCCAGCATTTT.

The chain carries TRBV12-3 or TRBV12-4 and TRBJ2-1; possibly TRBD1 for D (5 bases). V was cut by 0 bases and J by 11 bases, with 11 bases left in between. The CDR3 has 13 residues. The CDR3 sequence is CASSLAWGVKQFF. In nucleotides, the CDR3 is TGTGCCAGCAGTTTAGCCTGGGGCGTGAAGCAGTTCTTC.

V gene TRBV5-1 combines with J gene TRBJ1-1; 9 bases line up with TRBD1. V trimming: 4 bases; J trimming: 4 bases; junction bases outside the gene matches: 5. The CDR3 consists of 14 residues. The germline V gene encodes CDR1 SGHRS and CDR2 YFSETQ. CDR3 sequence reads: CASSKQGAVTEAFF. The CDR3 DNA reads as TGCGCCAGCAGCAAACAGGGGGCTGTCACTGAAGCTTTCTTT.

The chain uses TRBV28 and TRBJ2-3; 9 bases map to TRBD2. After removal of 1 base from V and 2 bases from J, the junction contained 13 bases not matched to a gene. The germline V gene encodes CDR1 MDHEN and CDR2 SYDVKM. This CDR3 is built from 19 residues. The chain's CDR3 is CASSLLVGGGETHTDTQYF. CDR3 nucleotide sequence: TGTGCCAGCAGTTTATTGGTTGGCGGGGGGGAAACCCACACAGATACGCAGTATTTT.

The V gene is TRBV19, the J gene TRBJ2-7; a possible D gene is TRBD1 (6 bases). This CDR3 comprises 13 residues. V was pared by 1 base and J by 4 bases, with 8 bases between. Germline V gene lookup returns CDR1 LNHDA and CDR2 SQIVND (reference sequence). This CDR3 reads CASSIGTEYEQYF. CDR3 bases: TGTGCCAGTAGTATAGGGACAGAGTACGAGCAGTACTTC.

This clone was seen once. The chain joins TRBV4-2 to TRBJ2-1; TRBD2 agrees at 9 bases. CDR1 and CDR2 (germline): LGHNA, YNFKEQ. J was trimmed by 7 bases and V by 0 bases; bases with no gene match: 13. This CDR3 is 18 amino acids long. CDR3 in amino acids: CASSQELTAGGGVNEQFF. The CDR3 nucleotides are TGTGCCAGCAGCCAAGAGCTTACAGCTGGCGGGGGGGTTAATGAGCAGTTCTTC.

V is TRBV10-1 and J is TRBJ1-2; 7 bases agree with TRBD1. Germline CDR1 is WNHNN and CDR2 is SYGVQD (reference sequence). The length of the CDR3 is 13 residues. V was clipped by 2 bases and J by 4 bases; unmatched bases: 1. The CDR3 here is CASSEGTAYGYTF. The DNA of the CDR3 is TGCGCCAGCAGTGAGGGGACAGCCTATGGCTACACCTTC.

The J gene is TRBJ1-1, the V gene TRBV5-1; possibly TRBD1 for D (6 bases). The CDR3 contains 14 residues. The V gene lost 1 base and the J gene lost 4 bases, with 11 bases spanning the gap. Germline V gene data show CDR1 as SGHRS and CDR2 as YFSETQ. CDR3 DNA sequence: TGCGCCAGCAGCTTGTCAGGGGTAGTCACTGAAGCTTTCTTT. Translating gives CASSLSGVVTEAFF.

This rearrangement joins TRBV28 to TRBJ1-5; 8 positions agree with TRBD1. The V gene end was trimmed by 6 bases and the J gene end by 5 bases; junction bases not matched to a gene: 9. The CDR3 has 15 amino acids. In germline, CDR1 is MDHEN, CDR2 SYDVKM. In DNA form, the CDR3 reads TGTGCCAGCAGGCGTGGACAGGGCTGGGATCAGCCCCAGCATTTT. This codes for CASRRGQGWDQPQHF. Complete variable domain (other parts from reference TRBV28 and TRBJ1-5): DVKVTQSSRYLVKRTGEKVFLECVQDMDHENMFWYRQDPGLGLRLIYFSYDVKMKEKGDIPEGYSVSREKKERFSLILESASTNQTSMYLCASRRGQGWDQPQHFGDGTRLSIL.

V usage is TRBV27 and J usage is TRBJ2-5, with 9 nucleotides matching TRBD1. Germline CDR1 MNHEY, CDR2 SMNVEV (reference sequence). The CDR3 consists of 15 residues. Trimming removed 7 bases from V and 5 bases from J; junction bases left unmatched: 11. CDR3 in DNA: TGTGCCAGCAACTTACAGGGGGCAAGTTTTGAGACCCAGTACTTC. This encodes CASNLQGASFETQYF.

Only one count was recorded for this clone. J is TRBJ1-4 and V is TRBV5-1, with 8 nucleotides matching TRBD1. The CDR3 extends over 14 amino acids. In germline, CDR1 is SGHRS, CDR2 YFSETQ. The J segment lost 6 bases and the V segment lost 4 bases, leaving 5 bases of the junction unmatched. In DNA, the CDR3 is TGCGCCAGCAGCACGGGACAGGTTTATGAAAAACTGTTTTTT. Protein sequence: CASSTGQVYEKLFF.

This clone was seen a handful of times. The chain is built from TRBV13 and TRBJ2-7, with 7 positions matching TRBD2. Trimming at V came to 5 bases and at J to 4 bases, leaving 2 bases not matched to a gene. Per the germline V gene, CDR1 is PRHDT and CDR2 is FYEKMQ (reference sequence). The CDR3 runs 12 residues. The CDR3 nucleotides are TGTGCCAGCAGCCCGGGGGGTTACGAGCAGTACTTC. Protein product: CASSPGGYEQYF.

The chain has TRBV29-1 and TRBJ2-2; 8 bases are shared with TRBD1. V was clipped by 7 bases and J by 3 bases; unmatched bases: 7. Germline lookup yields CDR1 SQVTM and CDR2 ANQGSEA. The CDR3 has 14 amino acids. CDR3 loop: CSAGQGWDTGELFF. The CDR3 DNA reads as TGCAGCGCTGGACAGGGTTGGGACACCGGGGAGCTGTTTTTT.

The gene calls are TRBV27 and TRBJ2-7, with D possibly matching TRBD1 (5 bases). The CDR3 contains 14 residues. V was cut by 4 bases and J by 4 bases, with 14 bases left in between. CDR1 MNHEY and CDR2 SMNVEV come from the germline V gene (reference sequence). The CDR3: CASSYMRAGYEQYV. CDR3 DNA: TGTGCCAGCAGTTATATGAGAGCAGGGTACGAGCAGTACGTC.

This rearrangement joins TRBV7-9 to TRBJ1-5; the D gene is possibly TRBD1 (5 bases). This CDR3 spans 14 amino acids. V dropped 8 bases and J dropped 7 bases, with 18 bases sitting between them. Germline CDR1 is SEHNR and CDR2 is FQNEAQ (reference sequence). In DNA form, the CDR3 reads TGTGCCAGCTCCCTCGGGGGGTGGGAGCAGCCCCAGCATTTT. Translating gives CASSLGGWEQPQHF. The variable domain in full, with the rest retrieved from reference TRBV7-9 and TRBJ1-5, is DTGVSQNPRHKITKRGQNVTFRCDPISEHNRLYWYRQTLGQGPEFLTYFQNEAQLEKSRLLSDRFSAERPKGSFSTLEIQRTEQGDSAMYLCASSLGGWEQPQHFGDGTRLSIL.

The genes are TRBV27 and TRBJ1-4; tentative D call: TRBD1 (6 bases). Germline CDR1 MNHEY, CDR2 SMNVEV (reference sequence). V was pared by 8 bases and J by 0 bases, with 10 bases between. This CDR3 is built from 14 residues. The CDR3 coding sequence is TGTGCCAGCGGACAGCATGCAACTAATGAAAAACTGTTTTTT. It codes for CASGQHATNEKLFF.

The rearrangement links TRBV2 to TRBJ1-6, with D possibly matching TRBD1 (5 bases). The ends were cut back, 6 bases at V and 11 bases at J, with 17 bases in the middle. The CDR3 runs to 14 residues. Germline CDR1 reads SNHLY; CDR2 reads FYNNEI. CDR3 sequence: CASSQGRDGTPLHF. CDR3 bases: TGTGCCAGCAGCCAGGGAAGGGATGGGACACCCCTCCACTTT.

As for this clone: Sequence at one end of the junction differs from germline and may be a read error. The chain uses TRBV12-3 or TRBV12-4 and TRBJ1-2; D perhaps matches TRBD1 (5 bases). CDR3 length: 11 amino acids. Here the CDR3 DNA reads TGTGCCAGCAGTTGGGACTATGGTTACACCTTC. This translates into CASSWDYGYTF.

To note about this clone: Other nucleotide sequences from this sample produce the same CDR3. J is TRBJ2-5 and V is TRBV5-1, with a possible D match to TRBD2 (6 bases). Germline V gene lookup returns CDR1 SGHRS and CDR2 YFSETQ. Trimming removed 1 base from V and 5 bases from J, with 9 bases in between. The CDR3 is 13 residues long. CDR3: CASSLQGRETQYF. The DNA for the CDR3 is TGCGCCAGCAGCTTGCAAGGGAGGGAGACCCAGTACTTC.

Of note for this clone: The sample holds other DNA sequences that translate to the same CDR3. The chain's CDR3 is CASSLRGDPYNEQFF. In DNA, the CDR3 is TGTGCCAGCAGTTTACGGGGGGACCCCTACAATGAGCAGTTCTTC. The rearrangement uses TRBV27 and TRBJ2-1; 7 bases match TRBD2. The CDR3 is 15 residues long. Germline V gives CDR1 MNHEY, CDR2 SMNVEV (reference sequence). V lost 2 bases and J lost 2; bases outside the gene matches: 3.

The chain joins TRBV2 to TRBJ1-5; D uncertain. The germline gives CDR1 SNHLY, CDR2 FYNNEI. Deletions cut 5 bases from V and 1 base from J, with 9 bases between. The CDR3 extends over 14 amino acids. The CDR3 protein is CASSLSGSNQPQHF. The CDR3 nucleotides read TGTGCCAGCAGTCTCTCGGGGAGCAATCAGCCCCAGCATTTT.

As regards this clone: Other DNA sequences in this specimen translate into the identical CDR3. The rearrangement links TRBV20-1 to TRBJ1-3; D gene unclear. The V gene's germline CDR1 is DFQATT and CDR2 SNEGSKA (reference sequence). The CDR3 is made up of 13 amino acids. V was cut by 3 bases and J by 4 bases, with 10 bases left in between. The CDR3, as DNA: TGCAGTGCTAGTAGCCTCTCGGGAAACACCATATATTTT. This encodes CSASSLSGNTIYF.

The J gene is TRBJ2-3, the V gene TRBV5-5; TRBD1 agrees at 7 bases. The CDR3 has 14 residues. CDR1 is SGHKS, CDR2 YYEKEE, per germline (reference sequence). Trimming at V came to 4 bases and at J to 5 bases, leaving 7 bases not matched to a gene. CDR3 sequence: CASSQSTGRDTQYF. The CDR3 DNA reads TGTGCCAGCAGCCAATCGACAGGGAGAGATACGCAGTATTTT.